The clone carrying this T cell receptor beta chain was found a few times. Its antigen is unknown. The data derive from a study of T cell responses to AZD1222 COVID-19 vaccine. The CDR3 covers 16 residues. The germline V gene encodes CDR1 SGDLS and CDR2 YYNGEE. The ends were cut back, 0 bases at V and 9 bases at J, with 19 bases in the middle. Study results and caveats: Regions 160-218 and 743-854 held dominance among vaccine-associated CD4 TCRs, which spanned spike. The peak T cell response came first, and repertoires were sampled only after it.

Method: immunoSEQ multiplex PCR; TCRdb's copy keeps in-frame clones and lacks some. The data hold around 70,000 clones, with 85% observed a single time. This sequence originates from an adult in good health. This chain joins TRBV9 and TRBJ2-1; D is uncertain. Source: peripheral blood, taken on day 0 of AZD1222 vaccination. CDR3 sequence reads: CASSVVERSPAGEQFF. DNA for the CDR3: TGTGCCAGCAGCGTAGTGGAGCGATCGCCCGCCGGTGAGCAGTTCTTC. Full variable domain (outside the CDR3, taken from reference TRBV9 and TRBJ2-1): DSGVTQTPKHLITATGQRVTLRCSPRSGDLSVYWYQQSLDQGLQFLIQYYNGEERAKGNILERFSAQQFPDLHSELNLSSLELGDSALYFCASSVVERSPAGEQFFGPGTRLTVL.